This T cell receptor beta chain was observed in a study of blood T cells in healthy people across ages (dated by TCRdb to between 2014 and 2017). For the wider study: In model experiments, template switching captured about one uniquely barcoded TCR beta cDNA molecule for every two T cells. The study analyzed two additional independent replicas of 1 million unique cDNA reads from the same blood draw for two donors, one aged 18 to 30 and one aged 80 or older. To track age-related changes in TCR beta repertoire diversity, the study relied on deep sequencing normalized with unique cDNA molecular identifiers. Donors were grouped into four age groups: young (average roughly 15 years), middle-aged (about 38), aged (around 62) and long-lived (approximately 82). To avoid experimental bias, donors of different ages were distributed randomly across sequencing lanes. General study outcomes and caveats: The percentage of naive T cells measured by flow cytometry correlated strongly with observed TCR beta diversity. Since profiling was done on bulk unsorted PBMCs, naive and antigen-experienced compartments could not be conclusively compared. Estimates of total diversity from one million sequenced T cells were regarded as lower bounds and underestimates. Compared with the aged group, more naive CD4+ T cells, fewer expanded clones and increased TCR diversity were shown by the long-lived group, suggesting age selection. Because donor CMV infection status was unknown, age-related changes in expanded clonotypes were potentially confounded. As age increased, observed TCR beta diversity per million T cells dropped in a roughly linear way, and a significant reduction was already evident by age about 40.

The CDR3 measures 16 amino acids from cysteine to phenylalanine. The read is trimmed to its CDR3 DNA, 48 bases read in frame from base 1. Sequences MNHEY (CDR1) and SVGEGT (CDR2) are obtained from the germline V gene. V is cut by 2 bases and J by 0 bases, and the space between the germline ends is 12 bases. The donors were roughly 39 Caucasian individuals from Russia, aged roughly 6 to 100 years, who were systemically healthy. Ten milliliters of peripheral blood were collected from each donor into EDTA-treated Vacutainer tubes. PBMCs were isolated by Ficoll-Paque density-gradient centrifugation, with at least 6 million obtained per sample. Total RNA, at least 5.5 micrograms per sample, was extracted from PBMCs with Trizol reagent. The percentages of naive CD45RAhigh/CD27high T cells were determined by flow cytometry on a PBMC aliquot from every donor. This clonotype was observed a handful of times. What this receptor recognizes is not known. Base qualities are not recorded, but no much larger clone differs from it by a single base.

Library creation used 5' RACE. These reads were obtained on an Illumina HiSeq 2500. The second PCR ran for about 6 to 11 cycles and used a J-beta primer mix along with a sample-barcoded 5' primer. Each TCR beta cDNA molecule received a unique molecular identifier from a template-switch 5' adaptor carrying 12 random nucleotides. At least 2.5 million CDR3-containing paired-end reads were obtained from each sample. All of the RNA was converted into first-strand cDNA using the Mint cDNA synthesis kit, with a TRBC-specific oligonucleotide serving as the primer. After uracil-DNA glycosylase treatment, a first 18-cycle PCR used universal primers M1SS and BC2_uni_R on all cDNA. The authors processed their data as follows. For normalization, 1 million high-quality reads were randomly selected from each sample, with every read carrying a distinct molecular identifier. Instead of being binned into consensus sequences, reads that shared molecular identifiers were thrown out. MiTCR, with a Q25 quality threshold and the strictest error-elimination algorithm, was used for CDR3 identification, clonotype clustering and error correction. A nonparametric unseen species model using Euler transformation provided a lower-bound estimate of total TCR beta diversity. The public reads were quality trimmed at Q25 with fastp and then assembled into clones with MiXCR by TCRdb, keeping productive beta chains. Identical CDR3 protein sequences are pooled into one entry, listed with their most common genes and DNA. These V and J calls rely on TCRdb rather than the paper's analysis. This sample comprises 850,000 to 1,100,000 distinct CDR3 sequences, more than 30% of them detected only once. The top ten clones comprise over 10% of the sample.

The TCR originated in a man aged 18 to 29 in good health. The specimen sequenced was blood. The chain links TRBV6-2 or TRBV6-3 with TRBJ2-3; a tentative D match to TRBD2 spans 6 bases. The CDR3 protein: CASSYDPRGSTDTQYF. The bases are TGTGCCAGCAGTTACGACCCCCGGGGGAGCACAGATACGCAGTATTTT.